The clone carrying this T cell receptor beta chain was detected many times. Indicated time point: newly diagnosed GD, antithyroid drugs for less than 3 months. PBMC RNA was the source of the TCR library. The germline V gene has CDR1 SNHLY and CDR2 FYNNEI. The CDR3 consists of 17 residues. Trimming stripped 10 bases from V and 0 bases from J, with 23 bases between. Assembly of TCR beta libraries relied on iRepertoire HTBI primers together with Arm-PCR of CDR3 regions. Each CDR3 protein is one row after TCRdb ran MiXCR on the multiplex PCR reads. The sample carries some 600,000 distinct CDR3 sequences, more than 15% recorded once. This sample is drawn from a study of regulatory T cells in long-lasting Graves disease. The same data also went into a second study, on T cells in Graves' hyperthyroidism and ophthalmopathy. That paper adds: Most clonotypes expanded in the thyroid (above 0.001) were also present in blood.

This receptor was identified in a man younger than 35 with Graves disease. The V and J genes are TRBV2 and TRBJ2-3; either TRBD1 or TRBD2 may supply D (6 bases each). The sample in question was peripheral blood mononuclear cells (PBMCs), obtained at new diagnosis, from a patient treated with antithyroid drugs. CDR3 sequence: CAITPEGGYESTDTQYF. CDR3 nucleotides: TGTGCCATTACCCCTGAGGGGGGATACGAAAGCACAGATACGCAGTATTTT. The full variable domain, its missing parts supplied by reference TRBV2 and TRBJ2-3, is EPEVTQTPSHQVTQMGQEVILRCVPISNHLYFYWYRQILGQKVEFLVSFYNNEISEKSEIFDDQFSVERPDGSNFTLKIRSTKLEDSAMYFCAITPEGGYESTDTQYFGPGTRLTVL.